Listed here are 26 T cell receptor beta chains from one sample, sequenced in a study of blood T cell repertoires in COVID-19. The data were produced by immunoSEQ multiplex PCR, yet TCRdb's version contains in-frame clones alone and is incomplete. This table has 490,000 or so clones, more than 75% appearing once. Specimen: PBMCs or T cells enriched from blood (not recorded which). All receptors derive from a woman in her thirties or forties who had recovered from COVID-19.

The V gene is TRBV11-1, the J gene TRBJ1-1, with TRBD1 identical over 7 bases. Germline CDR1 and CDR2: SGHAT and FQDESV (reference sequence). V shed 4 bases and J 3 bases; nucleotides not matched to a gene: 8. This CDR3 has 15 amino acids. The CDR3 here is CASSSYLTGDTEAFF. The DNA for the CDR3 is TGTGCCAGCAGCTCTTACCTCACAGGGGACACTGAAGCTTTCTTT.

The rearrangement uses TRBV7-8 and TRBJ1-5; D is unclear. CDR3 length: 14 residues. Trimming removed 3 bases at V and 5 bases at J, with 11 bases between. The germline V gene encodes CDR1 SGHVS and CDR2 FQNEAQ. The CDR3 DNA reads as TGTGCCAGCAGCTTCTCGGGGAGGGATCAGCCCCAGCATTTT. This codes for CASSFSGRDQPQHF.

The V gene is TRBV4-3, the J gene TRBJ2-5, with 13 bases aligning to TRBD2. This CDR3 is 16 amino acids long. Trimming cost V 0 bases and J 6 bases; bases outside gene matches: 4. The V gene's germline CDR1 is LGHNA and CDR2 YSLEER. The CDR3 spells CASSQDRLAGGQTQYF. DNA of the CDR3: TGCGCCAGCAGCCAAGATCGACTAGCGGGAGGTCAGACCCAGTACTTC.

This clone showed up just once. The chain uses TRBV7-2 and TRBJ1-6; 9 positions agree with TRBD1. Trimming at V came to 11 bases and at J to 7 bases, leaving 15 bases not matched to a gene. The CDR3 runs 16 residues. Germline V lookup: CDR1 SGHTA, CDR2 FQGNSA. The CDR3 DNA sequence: TGTGCCGGATTACCGGGGACAGGGTTGAAGAATTCACCCCTCCACTTT. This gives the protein CAGLPGTGLKNSPLHF. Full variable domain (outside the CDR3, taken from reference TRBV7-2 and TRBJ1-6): GAGVSQSPSNKVTEKGKDVELRCDPISGHTALYWYRQSLGQGLEFLIYFQGNSAPDKSGLPSDRFSAERTGGSVSTLTIQRTQQEDSAVYLCAGLPGTGLKNSPLHFGNGTRLTVT.

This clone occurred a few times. The CDR3 coding sequence is TGTGCCAGCAACCCACAGGGCAATGAGCAGTTCTTC. Translated, it gives CASNPQGNEQFF. J is TRBJ2-1 and V is TRBV2, with TRBD1 as a possible D gene (6 bases). V was shortened by 7 bases and J by 6 bases, with 10 bases between the two germline ends. CDR3 length equals 12 residues. Germline CDR1 reads SNHLY; CDR2 reads FYNNEI. The variable domain in full, completed from reference TRBV2 and TRBJ2-1, reads EPEVTQTPSHQVTQMGQEVILRCVPISNHLYFYWYRQILGQKVEFLVSFYNNEISEKSEIFDDQFSVERPDGSNFTLKIRSTKLEDSAMYFCASNPQGNEQFFGPGTRLTVL.

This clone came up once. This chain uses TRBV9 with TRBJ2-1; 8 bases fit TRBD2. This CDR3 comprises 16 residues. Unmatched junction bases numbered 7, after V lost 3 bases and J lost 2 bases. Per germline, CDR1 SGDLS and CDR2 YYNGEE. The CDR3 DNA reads TGTGCCAGCAGCGCCCTAGCGGGTGTTACCTACAATGAGCAGTTCTTC. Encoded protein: CASSALAGVTYNEQFF.

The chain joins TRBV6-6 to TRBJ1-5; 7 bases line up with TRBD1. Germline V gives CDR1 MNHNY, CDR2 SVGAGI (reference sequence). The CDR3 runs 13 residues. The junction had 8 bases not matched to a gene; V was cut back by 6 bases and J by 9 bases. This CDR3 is CASRSGQSRPQHF. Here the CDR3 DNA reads TGTGCCAGCAGGTCGGGACAGTCCAGGCCCCAGCATTTT.

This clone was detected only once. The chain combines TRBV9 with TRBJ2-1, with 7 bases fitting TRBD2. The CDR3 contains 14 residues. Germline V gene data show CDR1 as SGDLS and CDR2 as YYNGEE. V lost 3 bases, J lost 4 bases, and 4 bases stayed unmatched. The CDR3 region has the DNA TGTGCCAGCAGCGGAGGGAGGGGATACAATGAGCAGTTCTTC. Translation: CASSGGRGYNEQFF.

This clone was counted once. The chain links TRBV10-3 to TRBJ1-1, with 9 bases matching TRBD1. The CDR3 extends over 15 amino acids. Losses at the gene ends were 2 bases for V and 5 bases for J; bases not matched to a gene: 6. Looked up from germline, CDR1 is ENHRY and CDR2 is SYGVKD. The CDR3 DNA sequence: TGTGCCATCAGTGAGCCGACAGGGGGTTGGACTGAAGCTTTCTTT. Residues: CAISEPTGGWTEAFF.

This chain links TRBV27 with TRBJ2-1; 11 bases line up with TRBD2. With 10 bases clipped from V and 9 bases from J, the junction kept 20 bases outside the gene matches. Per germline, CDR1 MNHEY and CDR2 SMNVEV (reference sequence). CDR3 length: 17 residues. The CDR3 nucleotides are TGTGCCACCCCCCGCCTCACTAGCGGGAGTAGGGTTGGTGAGCAGTTCTTC. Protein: CATPRLTSGSRVGEQFF.

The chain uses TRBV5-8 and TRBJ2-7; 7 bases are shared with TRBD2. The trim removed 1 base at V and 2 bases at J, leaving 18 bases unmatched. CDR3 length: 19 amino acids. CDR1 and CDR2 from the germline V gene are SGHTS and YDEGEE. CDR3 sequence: CASSLWGMLPSGPTYEQYF. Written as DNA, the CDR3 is TGTGCCAGCAGCTTGTGGGGTATGTTACCTAGCGGTCCTACCTACGAGCAGTACTTC.

CDR3 nucleotide sequence: TGTGCCATAGGCCCAGGCGACACTGAAGCTTTCTTT. This codes for CAIGPGDTEAFF. The chain recombines TRBV10-3 with TRBJ1-1; unclear D gene. CDR3 size: 12 residues. In germline, CDR1 is ENHRY, CDR2 SYGVKD. The V end lost 9 bases, the J end lost 3 bases, and 11 bases lay between the germline ends.

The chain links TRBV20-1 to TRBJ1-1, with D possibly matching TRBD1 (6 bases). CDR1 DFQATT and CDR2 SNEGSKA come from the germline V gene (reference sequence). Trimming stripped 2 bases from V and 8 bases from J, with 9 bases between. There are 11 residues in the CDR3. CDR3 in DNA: TGCAGTGCTAGAAGGGACAAAGAAGCTTTCTTT. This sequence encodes CSARRDKEAFF.

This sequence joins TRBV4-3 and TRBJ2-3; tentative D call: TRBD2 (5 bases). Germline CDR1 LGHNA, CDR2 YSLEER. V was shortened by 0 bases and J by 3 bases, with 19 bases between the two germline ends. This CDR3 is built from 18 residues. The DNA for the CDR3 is TGCGCCAGCAGCCAAGATCTCGTGGAGGTTGTAACAACAGATACGCAGTATTTT. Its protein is CASSQDLVEVVTTDTQYF.

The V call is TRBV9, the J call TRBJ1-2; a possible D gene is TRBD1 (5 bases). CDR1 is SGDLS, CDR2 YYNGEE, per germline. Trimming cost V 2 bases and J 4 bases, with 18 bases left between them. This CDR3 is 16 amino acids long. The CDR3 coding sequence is TGTGCCAGCAGCGTTGGTGGGGCGAGTGAAGGCTATGGCTACACCTTC. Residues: CASSVGGASEGYGYTF. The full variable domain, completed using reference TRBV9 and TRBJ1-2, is DSGVTQTPKHLITATGQRVTLRCSPRSGDLSVYWYQQSLDQGLQFLIQYYNGEERAKGNILERFSAQQFPDLHSELNLSSLELGDSALYFCASSVGGASEGYGYTFGSGTRLTVV.

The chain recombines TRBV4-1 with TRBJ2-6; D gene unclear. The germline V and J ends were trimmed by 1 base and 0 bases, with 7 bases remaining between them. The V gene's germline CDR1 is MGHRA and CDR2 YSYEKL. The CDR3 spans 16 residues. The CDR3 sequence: CASSQGAGSGANVLTF. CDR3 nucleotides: TGCGCCAGCAGCCAAGGGGCAGGCTCTGGGGCCAACGTCCTGACTTTC.

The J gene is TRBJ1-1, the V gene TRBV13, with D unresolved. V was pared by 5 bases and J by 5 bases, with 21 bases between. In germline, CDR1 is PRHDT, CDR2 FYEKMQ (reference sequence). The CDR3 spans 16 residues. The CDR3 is CASSPAGERSSTEAFF. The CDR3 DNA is TGTGCCAGCAGCCCGGCGGGAGAGCGGTCATCGACTGAAGCTTTCTTT.

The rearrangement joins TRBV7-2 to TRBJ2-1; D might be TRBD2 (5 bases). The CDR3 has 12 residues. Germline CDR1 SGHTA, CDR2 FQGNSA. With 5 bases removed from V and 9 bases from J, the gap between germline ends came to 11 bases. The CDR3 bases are TGTGCCAGCAGCCTCGGGCGGGTTGAGCAGTTCTTC. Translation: CASSLGRVEQFF.

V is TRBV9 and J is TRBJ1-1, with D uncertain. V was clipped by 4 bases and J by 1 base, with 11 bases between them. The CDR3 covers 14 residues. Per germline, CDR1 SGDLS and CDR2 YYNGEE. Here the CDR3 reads CASSYGRGNTEAFF. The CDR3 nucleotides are TGTGCCAGCAGCTATGGACGGGGGAACACTGAAGCTTTCTTT.

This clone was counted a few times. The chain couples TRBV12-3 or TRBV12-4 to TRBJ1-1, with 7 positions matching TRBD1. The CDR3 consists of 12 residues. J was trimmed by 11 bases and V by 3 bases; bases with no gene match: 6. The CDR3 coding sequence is TGTGCCAGCAGTTTCGACAGGGAATGCGCTTTCTTT. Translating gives CASSFDRECAFF.

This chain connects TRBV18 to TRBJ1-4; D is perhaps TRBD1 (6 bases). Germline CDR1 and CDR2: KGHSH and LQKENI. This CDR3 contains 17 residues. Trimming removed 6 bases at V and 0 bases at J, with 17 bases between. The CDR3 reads CASSDTQGFPTNEKLFF. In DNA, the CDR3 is TGTGCCAGCTCTGACACTCAGGGGTTTCCAACTAATGAAAAACTGTTTTTT.

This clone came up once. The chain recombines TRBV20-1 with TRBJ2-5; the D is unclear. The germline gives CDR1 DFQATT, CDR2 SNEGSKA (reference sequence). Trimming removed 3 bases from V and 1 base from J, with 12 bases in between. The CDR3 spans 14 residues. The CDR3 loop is CSASYSGFQETQYF. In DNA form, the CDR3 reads TGCAGTGCTAGTTACAGTGGGTTCCAAGAGACCCAGTACTTC.

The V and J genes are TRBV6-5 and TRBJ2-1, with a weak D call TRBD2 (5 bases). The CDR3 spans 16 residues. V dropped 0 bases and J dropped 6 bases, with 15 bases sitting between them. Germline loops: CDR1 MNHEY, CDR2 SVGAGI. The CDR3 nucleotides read TGTGCCAGCAGTTACTCTATGGAGGCGTCAGGCAATGAGCAGTTCTTC. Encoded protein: CASSYSMEASGNEQFF.

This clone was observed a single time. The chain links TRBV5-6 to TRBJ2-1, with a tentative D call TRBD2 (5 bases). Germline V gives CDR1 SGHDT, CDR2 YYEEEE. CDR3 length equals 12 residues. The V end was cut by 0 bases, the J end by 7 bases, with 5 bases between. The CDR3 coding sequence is TGTGCCAGCAGCTTGGGCGGGAATGAGCAGTTCTTC. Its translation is CASSLGGNEQFF. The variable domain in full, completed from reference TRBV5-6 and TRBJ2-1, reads DAGVTQSPTHLIKTRGQQVTLRCSPKSGHDTVSWYQQALGQGPQFIFQYYEEEERQRGNFPDRFSGHQFPNYSSELNVNALLLGDSALYLCASSLGGNEQFFGPGTRLTVL.

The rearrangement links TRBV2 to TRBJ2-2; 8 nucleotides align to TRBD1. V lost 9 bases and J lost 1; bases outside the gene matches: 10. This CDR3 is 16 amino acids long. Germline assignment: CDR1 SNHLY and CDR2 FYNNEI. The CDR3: CASGHGQGMNTGELFF. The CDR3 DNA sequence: TGTGCCAGTGGGCACGGACAGGGAATGAACACCGGGGAGCTGTTTTTT.

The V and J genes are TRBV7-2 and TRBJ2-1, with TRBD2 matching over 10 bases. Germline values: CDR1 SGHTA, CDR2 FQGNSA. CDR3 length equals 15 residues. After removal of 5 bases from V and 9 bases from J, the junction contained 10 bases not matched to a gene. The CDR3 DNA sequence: TGTGCCAGCAGCCAACTAGCGGGGACTTTAGGTGAGCAGTTCTTC. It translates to CASSQLAGTLGEQFF.